The 29 T cell receptor beta chains below all came from one sample that was sequenced in a study of cytomegalovirus exposure and HLA in healthy donors. A multiplex PCR was run with 60 Vbeta primers and 13 Jbeta primers. Sequencing was performed with immunoSEQ multiplex PCR; in TCRdb, only in-frame clones are kept and a portion is missing. The sample comprises about 100,000 clones, roughly 72% of which are singletons, and around 7.4% rests with the top ten. Sequencing was carried out using PBMCs. All receptors derive from a man aged 25 to 40 in good health and CMV-seronegative.

Comment on this clone: Germline and junction disagree at one end, which may indicate a read error. The rearrangement uses TRBV6-5 and TRBJ2-1, with TRBD2 as a possible D gene (6 bases). The CDR3 contains 14 residues. The germline gives CDR1 MNHEY, CDR2 SVGAGI. CDR3 residues: CASSYSEGQGVMVF. The CDR3 nucleotides read TGTGCCAGCAGTTACTCGGAGGGGCAGGGCGTAATGGTCTTC.

V and J are TRBV18 and TRBJ1-5, with 7 nucleotides matching TRBD1. From germline, CDR1 is KGHSH and CDR2 LQKENI. Trimming at V came to 3 bases and at J to 5 bases, leaving 1 base not matched to a gene. CDR3 length equals 13 residues. CDR3 region: CASSPDRDQPQHF. The CDR3 bases are TGTGCCAGCTCACCTGACAGGGATCAGCCCCAGCATTTT.

V is TRBV5-1 and J is TRBJ2-3; 12 positions agree with TRBD1. Germline V lookup: CDR1 SGHRS, CDR2 YFSETQ. After removal of 0 bases from V and 1 base from J, the junction contained 3 bases not matched to a gene. The CDR3 is 17 amino acids. CDR3 loop: CASSLAGTGGGTDTQYF. As DNA, the CDR3 is TGCGCCAGCAGCTTGGCTGGGACAGGGGGCGGCACAGATACGCAGTATTTT.

In its sample, this clone was seen a few times. The chain joins TRBV11-2 to TRBJ2-3; D might be TRBD2 (5 bases). This CDR3 spans 14 amino acids. V was trimmed by 4 bases and J by 2 bases, leaving 10 bases between them. Looked up from germline, CDR1 is SGHAT and CDR2 is FQNNGV. This CDR3 is CASSSGAATDTQYF. The CDR3 DNA reads as TGTGCCAGCAGCTCCGGAGCGGCCACAGATACGCAGTATTTT.

The table lists this clone with a count of one. The V gene is TRBV27, the J gene TRBJ1-2, with D possibly being TRBD1 (6 bases). There are 16 residues in the CDR3. Trimming pared 5 bases from V and 8 bases from J, leaving 24 bases between. Germline V CDR1 and CDR2: MNHEY, SMNVEV (reference sequence). CDR3 in amino acids: CASSAGTLTPERGYTF. CDR3 nucleotide sequence: TGTGCCAGCAGTGCCGGGACACTAACCCCGGAGAGGGGCTACACCTTC.

This chain joins TRBV6-5 and TRBJ1-3, with 7 bases aligning to TRBD1. The CDR3 consists of 15 residues. Germline assignment: CDR1 MNHEY and CDR2 SVGAGI. V trimming: 6 bases; J trimming: 2 bases; junction bases outside the gene matches: 7. The CDR3 region has the DNA TGTGCCAGCAGGCGACAGGGCTCCACTGGAAACACCATATATTTT. This gives the protein CASRRQGSTGNTIYF.

This clone was detected only once. The chain uses TRBV5-1 and TRBJ2-7; 12 nucleotides agree with TRBD1. The junction had 5 bases not matched to a gene; V was cut back by 4 bases and J by 3 bases. The germline CDR1 and CDR2 sequences are SGHRS and YFSETQ. The CDR3 has 15 amino acids. CDR3 sequence: CASSTGTGGLYEQYF. In DNA, the CDR3 is TGCGCCAGCAGCACCGGGACAGGGGGCCTCTACGAGCAGTACTTC.

Regarding this clone: Its ends do not fully match the called genes, so a read error is possible. The V gene is TRBV7-9, the J gene TRBJ2-5; D might be TRBD2 (5 bases). Germline CDR1 is SEHNR and CDR2 is FQNEAQ (reference sequence). The CDR3 is made up of 15 amino acids. CDR3 coding DNA: TGTTCCAGCAGCGGTTCTGACTTACGCGGGGAGACCCAGTACTTC. This codes for CSSSGSDLRGETQYF.

The V gene is TRBV5-1, the J gene TRBJ1-2, with a possible D match to TRBD1 (6 bases). Deletions cut 0 bases from V and 2 bases from J, with 11 bases between. The CDR3 contains 15 residues. Germline V CDR1 and CDR2: SGHRS, YFSETQ. The CDR3 sequence is CASSLVQGKNYGYTF. The CDR3 bases are TGCGCCAGCAGCTTGGTGCAGGGGAAAAACTATGGCTACACCTTC. The complete variable domain, with remaining parts taken from reference TRBV5-1 and TRBJ1-2, reads KAGVTQTPRYLIKTRGQQVTLSCSPISGHRSVSWYQQTPGQGLQFLFEYFSETQRNKGNFPGRFSGRQFSNSRSEMNVSTLELGDSALYLCASSLVQGKNYGYTFGSGTRLTVV.

The CDR3 DNA reads TGTGCCAGCAGCCCAGACGCTTATCTGGACAGCCCCTCCTACGAGCAGTACTTC. Translated, it gives CASSPDAYLDSPSYEQYF. The V call is TRBV7-9, the J call TRBJ2-7, with D possibly matching TRBD1 (6 bases). Germline CDR1 is SEHNR and CDR2 is FQNEAQ (reference sequence). This CDR3 contains 18 residues. The ends were cut back, 5 bases at V and 0 bases at J, with 23 bases in the middle.

This clone appeared a few times. This chain joins TRBV2 and TRBJ1-6, with D possibly being TRBD1 (6 bases). This CDR3 region has 15 residues. Per germline, CDR1 SNHLY and CDR2 FYNNEI. V was pared by 8 bases and J by 5 bases, with 16 bases between. The CDR3: CASCYGTPDNSPLHF. CDR3 coding DNA: TGTGCCAGCTGCTACGGGACACCTGATAATTCACCCCTCCACTTT.

This chain links TRBV11-3 with TRBJ2-1; 13 bases are shared with TRBD2. The germline V gene encodes CDR1 SGHNT and CDR2 YENEEA. CDR3 length: 16 residues. The V gene end was trimmed by 2 bases and the J gene end by 8 bases; junction bases not matched to a gene: 6. The CDR3 loop is CASSLRTSGSGDEQFF. CDR3 DNA: TGTGCCAGCAGCTTACGGACTAGCGGGAGTGGGGATGAGCAGTTCTTC.

The rearrangement links TRBV4-1 to TRBJ2-5; TRBD2 agrees at 13 bases. The CDR3 loop spans 16 amino acids. In germline, CDR1 is MGHRA, CDR2 YSYEKL. V lost 3 bases to trimming and J lost 0 bases; unmatched junction nucleotides: 1. The CDR3 here is CASSHGLAGDQETQYF. Here the CDR3 DNA reads TGCGCCAGCAGCCACGGACTAGCGGGGGACCAAGAGACCCAGTACTTC.

This chain links TRBV9 with TRBJ2-1; D remains ambiguous. The CDR3 runs to 16 residues. The V end was cut by 0 bases, the J end by 7 bases, with 17 bases between. Germline assignment: CDR1 SGDLS and CDR2 YYNGEE. The CDR3 nucleotides are TGTGCCAGCAGCGTAGAACCAGGTTTGGCTTTTAATGAGCAGTTCTTC. This gives the protein CASSVEPGLAFNEQFF.

The V and J genes are TRBV5-1 and TRBJ2-1; 10 nucleotides match TRBD1. The CDR3 extends over 15 amino acids. Germline V CDR1 and CDR2: SGHRS, YFSETQ. V lost 3 bases to trimming and J lost 2 bases; unmatched junction nucleotides: 2. The chain's CDR3 is CASSSGQGTYNEQFF. Written as DNA, the CDR3 is TGCGCCAGCAGCTCGGGACAGGGGACCTACAATGAGCAGTTCTTC.

The CDR3 DNA sequence: TGTGCCAGCAGTTTTTCGAGGAATCAGCCCCAGCATTTT. Translation: CASSFSRNQPQHF. The chain links TRBV6-5 to TRBJ1-5; D unresolved. CDR3 size: 13 residues. In germline, CDR1 is MNHEY, CDR2 SVGAGI. Trimming cost V 4 bases and J 4 bases, with 8 bases left between them.

The chain is built from TRBV7-9 and TRBJ1-5; 9 bases map to TRBD1. The CDR3 is made up of 15 amino acids. Per germline, CDR1 SEHNR and CDR2 FQNEAQ (reference sequence). V lost 5 bases, J lost 4 bases, and 6 bases stayed unmatched. In DNA form, the CDR3 reads TGTGCCAGCAGCACGGACGGGACAGGGAATCAGCCCCAGCATTTT. It codes for CASSTDGTGNQPQHF.

This clone showed up just a few times. The V gene is TRBV27, the J gene TRBJ1-1; 7 bases are a match to TRBD1. The CDR3 loop spans 13 amino acids. Germline assignment: CDR1 MNHEY and CDR2 SMNVEV (reference sequence). V shed 6 bases and J 8 bases; nucleotides not matched to a gene: 9. CDR3 region: CASRDAGGEEAFF. The CDR3 DNA is TGTGCCAGCAGGGATGCAGGGGGTGAAGAAGCTTTCTTT.

This clone is a singleton in its sample. In nucleotides, the CDR3 is TGTGCCAGCAGCGTAGGTACGAGTATCGTGGAAAAACTGTTTTTT. Its protein product is CASSVGTSIVEKLFF. The genes are TRBV9 and TRBJ1-4; the D is unclear. This CDR3 comprises 15 residues. Trimming stripped 0 bases from V and 8 bases from J, with 14 bases between. Per the germline V gene, CDR1 is SGDLS and CDR2 is YYNGEE.

The CDR3 nucleotides are TGTGCCAGCACTATACTAGCGGATACGCAGTATTTT. Translating it yields CASTILADTQYF. This rearrangement joins TRBV2 to TRBJ2-3; 7 nucleotides match TRBD2. V lost 7 bases and J lost 6; bases outside the gene matches: 4. This CDR3 comprises 12 residues. CDR1 is SNHLY and CDR2 is FYNNEI in the germline V gene. The whole variable domain, remainder taken from reference TRBV2 and TRBJ2-3, is EPEVTQTPSHQVTQMGQEVILRCVPISNHLYFYWYRQILGQKVEFLVSFYNNEISEKSEIFDDQFSVERPDGSNFTLKIRSTKLEDSAMYFCASTILADTQYFGPGTRLTVL.

This sequence joins TRBV10-2 and TRBJ2-3; 10 nucleotides agree with TRBD1. V dropped 9 bases and J dropped 2; count of bases not matched to a gene: 8. Germline CDR1 is WSHSY and CDR2 is SAAADI. The CDR3 totals 15 residues. Here the CDR3 reads CASIRDRGPTDTQYF. The CDR3 nucleotides are TGCGCCAGTATCCGGGACAGGGGCCCCACAGATACGCAGTATTTT.

As for this clone: In the same sample, other DNA sequences code for this CDR3. V and J are TRBV29-1 and TRBJ2-1, with 11 bases aligning to TRBD2. V trimming: 5 bases; J trimming: 8 bases; junction bases outside the gene matches: 11. Germline V gene data show CDR1 as SQVTM and CDR2 as ANQGSEA. CDR3 length equals 15 residues. CDR3 in DNA: TGCAGCGTTTACCGGACTAGCGGGTCGGGAGATGAGCAGTTCTTC. It specifies CSVYRTSGSGDEQFF.

This chain uses TRBV19 with TRBJ2-5, with 10 bases matching TRBD1. The CDR3 has 15 residues. J gave up 5 bases and V 4 bases, and 7 bases lay outside the gene matches. In germline, CDR1 is LNHDA, CDR2 SQIVND (reference sequence). The CDR3 DNA reads TGTGCCAGTAGTACTCAGACAGGGGGCAGGGAGACCCAGTACTTC. Amino acid sequence: CASSTQTGGRETQYF. Supplemented by reference TRBV19 and TRBJ2-5, the full variable domain reads DGGITQSPKYLFRKEGQNVTLSCEQNLNHDAMYWYRQDPGQGLRLIYYSQIVNDFQKGDIAEGYSVSREKKESFPLTVTSAQKNPTAFYLCASSTQTGGRETQYFGPGTRLLVL.

In its sample, this clone was seen a few times. The chain uses TRBV28 and TRBJ2-3; weak D call: TRBD1 (6 bases). This CDR3 is 12 amino acids long. The V gene's germline CDR1 is MDHEN and CDR2 SYDVKM. V lost 7 bases, J lost 3 bases, and 8 bases lay in between. The CDR3 sequence is CASNTGTDTQYF. CDR3 sequence (DNA): TGTGCCAGCAACACAGGGACAGATACGCAGTATTTT.

This clone was observed a few times. The chain couples TRBV29-1 to TRBJ2-1; TRBD1 matches 10 bases. V dropped 3 bases and J dropped 7; count of bases not matched to a gene: 3. The CDR3 is 13 amino acids. CDR1 is SQVTM, CDR2 ANQGSEA, per germline. The CDR3, as DNA: TGCAGCGTTGACCCGGGACAGGGGAATGAGCAGTTCTTC. This encodes CSVDPGQGNEQFF.

This chain connects TRBV30 to TRBJ2-3; possible D gene TRBD2, 5 bases. The CDR3 contains 13 residues. The germline V gene encodes CDR1 GTSNPN and CDR2 SVGIG (reference sequence). Trimming removed 8 bases at V and 5 bases at J, with 17 bases between. The CDR3, as DNA: TGTGCCCACCGACGGGGAGCAGGAGATACGCAGTATTTT. Translating it yields CAHRRGAGDTQYF.

CDR3 sequence reads: CASSSTKLSTDTQYF. The DNA of the CDR3 is TGTGCCAGCAGTTCAACGAAACTCTCCACAGATACGCAGTATTTT. The V call is TRBV28, the J call TRBJ2-3; D gene uncertain. The CDR3 has 15 amino acids. CDR1 is MDHEN, CDR2 SYDVKM, per germline. V lost 4 bases and J lost 2, with 13 bases in between.

The chain employs TRBV18 and TRBJ1-1; D is possibly TRBD1 (5 bases). The CDR3 totals 15 residues. Germline values: CDR1 KGHSH, CDR2 LQKENI. The ends were cut back, 3 bases at V and 5 bases at J, with 16 bases in the middle. DNA of the CDR3: TGTGCCAGCTCACCCGTTTGGGGCTCACCGACTGAAGCTTTCTTT. Translating gives CASSPVWGSPTEAFF. Looking up the rest from reference TRBV18 and TRBJ1-1 gives the full variable domain: NAGVMQNPRHLVRRRGQEARLRCSPMKGHSHVYWYRQLPEEGLKFMVYLQKENIIDESGMPKERFSAEFPKEGPSILRIQQVVRGDSAAYFCASSPVWGSPTEAFFGQGTRLTVV.

This clone was seen a handful of times. The V gene is TRBV29-1, the J gene TRBJ2-3; D is uncertain. Germline-derived CDR1 and CDR2 are SQVTM and ANQGSEA. The CDR3 length is 12 residues. V lost 2 bases and J lost 6, with 9 bases in between. In DNA, the CDR3 is TGCAGCGTTGAACCAGGCGCGGATACGCAGTATTTT. It specifies CSVEPGADTQYF.